This TCR beta chain was captured by sequencing in a study of control samples from healthy donors and cancer patients (dated by TCRdb to the early 2020s). The junction shows trimming of 0 bases on V and 4 bases on J, and the gene matches do not reach 0 bases of it. Via the germline V gene, CDR1 is MRHNA and CDR2 SNTAGT. The CDR3 has 14 amino acids, counting the end cysteine and phenylalanine. Kept here is only the CDR3 DNA, which spans 42 bases and is read in frame from base 1. Libraries were built with the immunoSEQ multiplex PCR assay. TCRdb stores this immuneACCESS table with in-frame sequences only. Part of the clones is absent; in the studies checked, under half of the shortfall reflects unresolved V genes, and no reason is known for the rest. This sample gives approximately 130,000 clones in total; approximately 88% of them show up just once. Jointly, the top ten make up less than 40% of the sample.

Concerning this clone: No cognate antigen has been identified for it. Per-nucleotide qualities are absent, and no much larger clonotype sits a single base away.

This sequence uses TRBV6-4 and TRBJ2-3; 8 of the junction bases match TRBD1. The sequence derives from a man aged 50 to 60 in good health. The specimen was blood. The DNA reads TGTGCCAGCAGTGACTCACAGGGGGCAGATACGCAGTATTTT. The resulting protein is CASSDSQGADTQYF.